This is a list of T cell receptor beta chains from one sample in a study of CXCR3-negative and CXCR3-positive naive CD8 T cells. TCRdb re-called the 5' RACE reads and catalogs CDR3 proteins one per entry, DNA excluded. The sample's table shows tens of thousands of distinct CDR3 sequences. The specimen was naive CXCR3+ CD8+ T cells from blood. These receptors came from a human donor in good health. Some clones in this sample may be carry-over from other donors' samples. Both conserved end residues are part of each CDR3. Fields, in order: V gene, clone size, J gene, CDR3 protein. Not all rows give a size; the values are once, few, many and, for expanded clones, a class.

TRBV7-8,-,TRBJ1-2,CASSLGVNDLYGYTF
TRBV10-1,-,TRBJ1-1,CASSEQGNTEAFF
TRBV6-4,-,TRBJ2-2,CASSDGTSNTGELFF
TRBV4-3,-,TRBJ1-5,CASSQQGVSQPQHF
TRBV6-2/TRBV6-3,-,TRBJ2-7,CASRESYEQYF
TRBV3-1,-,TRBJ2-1,CAGSGPREKNNEQFF
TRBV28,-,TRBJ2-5,CASSFGLDSNQETQYF
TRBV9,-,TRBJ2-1,CASSLEGLAGGPRNEQFF
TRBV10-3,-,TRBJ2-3,CAISDRGNNTQYF
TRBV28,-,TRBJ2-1,CASSEGTYHNYNEQFF
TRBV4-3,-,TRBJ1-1,CASTEGIVNTEAFF
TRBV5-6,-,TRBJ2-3,CASSLAPSGSTQYF
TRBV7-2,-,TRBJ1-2,CASTETVNYGYTF
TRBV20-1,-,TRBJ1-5,CSASGLKGNQPQHF
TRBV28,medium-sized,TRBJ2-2,CASSLFGDRELWTGELFF
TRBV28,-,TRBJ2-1,CASTHDPGTLEQFF
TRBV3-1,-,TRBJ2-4,CASSQATLSGLQTSELAKNIQYF
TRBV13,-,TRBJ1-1,CASRLGTEAFF
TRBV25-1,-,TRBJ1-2,CASSSYRGDYGYTF
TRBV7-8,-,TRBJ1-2,CASSPSGVNYGYTF
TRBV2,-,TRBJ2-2,CASSEWAPVENTGELFF
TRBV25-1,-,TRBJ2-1,CASSSPPGGPSNEQFF
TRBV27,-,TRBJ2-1,CASSLGFSSYNEQFF
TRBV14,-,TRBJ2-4,CASSPPGQGARNIQYF
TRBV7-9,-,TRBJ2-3,CASSLLGTEVTDTQYF
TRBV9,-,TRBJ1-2,CASSPGGPTGGNGYTF
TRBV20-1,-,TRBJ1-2,CSARPTGGGPYGYTF
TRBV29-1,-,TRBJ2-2,CSVEAGGSPTGELFF
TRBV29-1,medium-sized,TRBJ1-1,CSVEDRGGSEAFF
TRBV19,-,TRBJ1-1,CASAQGNTEAFF
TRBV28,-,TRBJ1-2,CASSPAQNLNYGYTF
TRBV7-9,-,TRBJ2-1,CATQPGIPEAYNEQFF
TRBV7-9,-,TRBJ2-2,CASGFPGGSNTGELFF